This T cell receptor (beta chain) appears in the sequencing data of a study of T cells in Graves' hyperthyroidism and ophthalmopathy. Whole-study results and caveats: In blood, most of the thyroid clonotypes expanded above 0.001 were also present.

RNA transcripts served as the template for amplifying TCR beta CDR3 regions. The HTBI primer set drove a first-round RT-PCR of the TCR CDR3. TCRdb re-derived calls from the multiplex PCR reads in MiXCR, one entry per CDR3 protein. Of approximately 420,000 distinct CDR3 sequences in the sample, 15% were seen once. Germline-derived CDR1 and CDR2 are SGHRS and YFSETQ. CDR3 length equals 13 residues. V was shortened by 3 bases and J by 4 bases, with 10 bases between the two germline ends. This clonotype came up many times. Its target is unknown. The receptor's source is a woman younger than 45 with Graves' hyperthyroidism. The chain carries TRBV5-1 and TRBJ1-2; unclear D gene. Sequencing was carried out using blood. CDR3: CASSSDGFYGYTF. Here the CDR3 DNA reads TGCGCCAGCAGCTCGGACGGGTTCTATGGCTACACCTTC.